This TCR beta chain appears in the sequencing data of a study of blood T cell repertoires in COVID-19. Overall study: In each case, the material was cDNA or gDNA derived from T cells, B-cell-depleted T cells, or PBMCs.

Looked up from germline, CDR1 is MNHEY and CDR2 is SVGAGI. With 0 bases removed from V and 3 bases from J, the gap between germline ends came to 11 bases. CDR3 size: 15 residues. Authors' methods: Amplification from reference gene primers served as the basis for estimated nucleated cell counts. Some clones are missing from TCRdb's copy, which holds only in-frame ones; the method was immunoSEQ multiplex PCR. The V and J calls and clone size come from that table; D and trimming were worked out from the DNA. The sample includes approximately 120,000 clones, roughly 84% of them seen just once. This receptor was taken from a woman aged 45-65 years with acute or convalescent COVID-19. This chain links TRBV6-5 with TRBJ1-1; tentative D call: TRBD1 (5 bases). The sequenced material came from peripheral blood. CDR3 amino acids: CASSYSDSLYTEAFF. CDR3 sequence (DNA): TGTGCCAGCAGTTACTCTGACAGCCTTTACACTGAAGCTTTCTTT.